The present TCR beta chain was sequenced within a study of CD8+CD57+ T cells in acquired aplastic anemia. All patients picked for sequencing had shown, by flow cytometry, an expansion of CD8+CD57+ cells. The TCR beta profiling, which covered VDJ combination and CDR3 sequence, was carried out using genomic DNA as the template. TCRdb re-analysed the reads in MiXCR, keeping a single row per CDR3 protein. The sample lists roughly 180,000 distinct CDR3 sequences, approximately 48% occurring once. The TCR originated in a human donor with aplastic anemia. The source material was sorted CD4+, CD8+, or CD8+CD57+ T cells (not recorded which) from PBMCs.

In DNA form, the CDR3 reads TGTGCCAGCAGCTTAGCGAAGGATGGCTATGGCTACACCTTC. Translated: CASSLAKDGYGYTF. The chain carries TRBV7-2 and TRBJ1-2, with unresolved D. V gave up 0 bases and J gave up 4 bases, with 9 bases separating them. The CDR3 totals 14 residues. Germline V CDR1 and CDR2: SGHTA, FQGNSA.